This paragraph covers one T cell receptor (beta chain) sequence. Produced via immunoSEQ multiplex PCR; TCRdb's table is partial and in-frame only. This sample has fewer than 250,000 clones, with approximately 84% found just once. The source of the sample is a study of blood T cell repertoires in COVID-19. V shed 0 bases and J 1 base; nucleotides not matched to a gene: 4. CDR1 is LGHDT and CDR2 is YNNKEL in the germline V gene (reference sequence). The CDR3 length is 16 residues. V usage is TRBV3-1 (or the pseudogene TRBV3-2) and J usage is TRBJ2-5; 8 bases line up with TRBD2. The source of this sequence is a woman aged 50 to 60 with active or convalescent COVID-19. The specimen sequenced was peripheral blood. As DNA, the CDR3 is TGTGCCAGCAGCCAAGAAGGGCGGGGGGCCCAAGAGACCCAGTACTTC. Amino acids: CASSQEGRGAQETQYF.